The subject of this entry is one TCR beta chain. Its antigen remains unknown. The CDR3 contains 17 residues. V was clipped by 4 bases and J by 1 base; unmatched bases: 8. The germline gives CDR1 MNHEY, CDR2 SVGEGT. This specimen belongs to a study of CD4 T cells in relation to SARS-CoV-2 and coronaviruses. Study background: PBMCs were cultured with antigen for less than twelve days before TCR beta sequencing.

Unexposed donor CD4+ T cells date from about 2011-2018, before the COVID-19 pandemic. CD4+ T cells were isolated from the cells after more than 8 days of culture. Testing used SARS-CoV-2 S/N and four cold-coronavirus spikes on unexposed-donor CD4+ T cells, cells permitting. On days 3 and 7, cultures got half fresh IL-2 medium. The table came from immunoSEQ multiplex PCR; TCRdb's copy has only in-frame clones and leaves some out. The data contain 25,000 to 30,000 clones, just under 75% of them seen just once; the ten biggest clones take up roughly 25%. Study results and limitations: SARS-CoV-2-driven expansion was significantly weaker in crossreactive than monoreactive clones.

The sequence came from a human donor in good health. Sequencing used CD4+ T cells from PBMCs, cultured in vitro. This sequence joins TRBV6-2 or TRBV6-3 and TRBJ2-1; 9 bases map to TRBD2. CDR3 loop: CASSSIDSGSSYNEQFF. Here the CDR3 DNA reads TGTGCCAGCAGTTCAATCGATAGCGGGAGTTCCTACAATGAGCAGTTCTTC.